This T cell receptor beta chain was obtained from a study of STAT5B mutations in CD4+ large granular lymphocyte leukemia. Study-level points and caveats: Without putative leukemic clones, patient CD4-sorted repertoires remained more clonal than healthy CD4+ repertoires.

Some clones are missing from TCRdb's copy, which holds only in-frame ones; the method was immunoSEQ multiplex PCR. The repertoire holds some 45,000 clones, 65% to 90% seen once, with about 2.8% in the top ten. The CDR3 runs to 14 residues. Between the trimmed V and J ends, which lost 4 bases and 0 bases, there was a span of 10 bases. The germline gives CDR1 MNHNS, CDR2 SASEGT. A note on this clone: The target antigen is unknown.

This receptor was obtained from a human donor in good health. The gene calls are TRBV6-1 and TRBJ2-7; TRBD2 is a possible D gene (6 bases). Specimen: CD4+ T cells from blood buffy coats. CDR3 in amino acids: CASSVGGGSYEQYF. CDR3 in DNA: TGTGCCAGCAGTGTTGGGGGAGGCTCCTACGAGCAGTACTTC.